Below, 20 T cell receptor beta chains from the same sample are listed, as sequenced in a study of regulatory T cells in long-lasting Graves disease. Researchers made TCR beta libraries by using iRepertoire HTBI primers and running Arm-PCR on CDR3 regions. TCRdb ran MiXCR on the multiplex PCR reads and lists one entry per CDR3 protein. The data hold fewer than 400,000 distinct CDR3 sequences, with about 20% observed a single time. The time point here: persistent/refractory GD, antithyroid drugs over 5 years with positive TRAb. Preparation of the TCR library used RNA extracted from PBMCs. Specimen: peripheral blood mononuclear cells (PBMCs), collected when the disease was refractory, from a patient treated with antithyroid drugs. These receptors were taken from a female donor with Graves disease.

V usage is TRBV9 and J usage is TRBJ2-7; 7 bases fit TRBD1. This CDR3 is 15 amino acids long. V lost 0 bases to trimming and J lost 0 bases; unmatched junction nucleotides: 3. CDR1 is SGDLS, CDR2 YYNGEE, per germline. The CDR3 DNA follows: TGTGCCAGCAGCGTAGGCCGGGACAGCTCCTACGAGCAGTACTTC. Its protein is CASSVGRDSSYEQYF. Using reference TRBV9 and TRBJ2-7 for the parts outside the CDR3, the full variable domain is DSGVTQTPKHLITATGQRVTLRCSPRSGDLSVYWYQQSLDQGLQFLIQYYNGEERAKGNILERFSAQQFPDLHSELNLSSLELGDSALYFCASSVGRDSSYEQYFGPGTRLTVT.

Many counts were recorded for this clonotype. The J gene is TRBJ2-2, the V gene TRBV12-3 or TRBV12-4; TRBD2 agrees at 11 bases. The CDR3 totals 18 residues. V shed 3 bases and J 3 bases; nucleotides not matched to a gene: 9. In DNA form, the CDR3 reads TGTGCCAGCAGTTTGGACCCCCCGGGACTAGCGGACACCGGGGAGCTGTTTTTT. It is translated as CASSLDPPGLADTGELFF.

This clonotype was counted between two and nine times. The chain has TRBV7-9 and TRBJ1-1; D unresolved. Germline V gives CDR1 SEHNR, CDR2 FQNEAQ (reference sequence). V was trimmed by 5 bases and J by 4 bases, leaving 14 bases between them. The CDR3 covers 14 residues. This CDR3 reads CASSPLAAGTEAFF. In nucleotides, the CDR3 is TGTGCCAGCAGCCCTCTCGCTGCCGGCACTGAAGCTTTCTTT.

The chain employs TRBV20-1 and TRBJ2-7, with 7 positions matching TRBD2. CDR3 length: 14 amino acids. The germline CDR1 and CDR2 sequences are DFQATT and SNEGSKA (reference sequence). V lost 5 bases, J lost 6 bases, and 13 bases stayed unmatched. The CDR3: CSAPWGGGVGEQYF. DNA for the CDR3: TGCAGTGCTCCTTGGGGGGGAGGGGTCGGCGAGCAGTACTTC.

A note on this clonotype: It may be a read error: a sequence one base away is much more abundant. The chain recombines TRBV7-2 with TRBJ2-7, with 9 bases matching TRBD2. The CDR3 spans 17 residues. Trimming removed 1 base from V and 2 bases from J; junction bases left unmatched: 9. Germline V lookup: CDR1 SGHTA, CDR2 FQGNSA. The CDR3 bases are TGTGCCAGCAGCTTAGTAGGGACTAGCAGGAGGGCCTACGAGCAGTACTTC. This sequence encodes CASSLVGTSRRAYEQYF.

The rearrangement links TRBV28 to TRBJ1-1; D is undetermined. In germline, CDR1 is MDHEN, CDR2 SYDVKM. Between the trimmed V and J ends, which lost 4 bases and 1 base, there was a span of 7 bases. The CDR3 has 13 amino acids. CDR3 loop: CASSSQQNTEAFF. CDR3 bases: TGTGCCAGCAGTTCGCAACAGAACACTGAAGCTTTCTTT.

This clonotype was seen at least ten times. V usage is TRBV7-2 and J usage is TRBJ2-5, with D perhaps TRBD1 (6 bases). The CDR3 runs to 14 residues. V was clipped by 3 bases and J by 1 base, with 9 bases between them. Germline CDR1 reads SGHTA; CDR2 reads FQGNSA. The CDR3 coding sequence is TGTGCCAGCAGCTTCGGGACAAGCCAAGAGACCCAGTACTTC. Its translation is CASSFGTSQETQYF.

The chain joins TRBV28 to TRBJ1-5; TRBD1 agrees at 8 bases. Trimming cost V 2 bases and J 7 bases; bases outside gene matches: 4. Germline-derived CDR1 and CDR2 are MDHEN and SYDVKM. This CDR3 region has 14 residues. This chain's CDR3 is CASSLRTGGQPQHF. For the CDR3, the DNA is TGTGCCAGCAGTTTACGAACAGGGGGACAGCCCCAGCATTTT.

The table lists this clonotype with a few counts. The rearrangement links TRBV7-2 to TRBJ2-2; D is unclear. V was cut by 0 bases and J by 0 bases, with 8 bases left in between. CDR1 and CDR2 from the germline V gene are SGHTA and FQGNSA. The CDR3 is 16 amino acids. CDR3 protein: CASSLAGDANTGELFF. CDR3 DNA sequence: TGTGCCAGCAGCTTAGCAGGCGACGCGAACACCGGGGAGCTGTTTTTT.

This clonotype was observed a few times. The chain joins TRBV19 to TRBJ1-1, with TRBD1 matching 9 bases. This CDR3 spans 15 amino acids. Looked up from germline, CDR1 is LNHDA and CDR2 is SQIVND (reference sequence). The J segment lost 4 bases and the V segment lost 4 bases, leaving 7 bases of the junction unmatched. The CDR3 coding sequence is TGTGCCAGTAGTACGAGACAGGGGGGGGTCACTGAAGCTTTCTTT. This gives the protein CASSTRQGGVTEAFF.

This clonotype was observed at least ten times. V and J are TRBV7-3 and TRBJ2-5; D is undetermined. Germline values: CDR1 SGHTA, CDR2 FQGTGA. CDR3 length: 13 residues. V lost 0 bases, J lost 4 bases, and 6 bases lay in between. The CDR3 DNA reads as TGTGCCAGCAGCTTAACGCGAGGAGAGACCCAGTACTTC. Encoded protein: CASSLTRGETQYF.

The chain carries TRBV6-1 and TRBJ1-5; the match to TRBD1 covers 7 bases. With V trimmed by 8 bases and J by 2 bases, 12 bases remained unmatched. There are 16 residues in the CDR3. The germline CDR1 and CDR2 sequences are MNHNS and SASEGT. The CDR3 reads CASRRGRGQGNQPQHF. The CDR3 DNA reads TGTGCCAGCCGTCGGGGGAGGGGGCAAGGCAATCAGCCCCAGCATTTT.

This sequence joins TRBV29-1 and TRBJ2-7, with 10 positions matching TRBD1. The CDR3 is made up of 16 amino acids. CDR1 and CDR2 from the germline V gene are SQVTM and ANQGSEA. The ends lost 5 bases at V and 6 bases at J; junction bases unmatched: 16. In nucleotides, the CDR3 is TGCAGCGTTAAAACCGGGACAGGGGTGGATATGGGCGAGCAGTACTTC. It codes for CSVKTGTGVDMGEQYF.

There are many counts of this clonotype. This chain links TRBV12-3 or TRBV12-4 with TRBJ1-4; unclear D gene. The CDR3 runs to 14 residues. V lost 5 bases and J lost 0, with 7 bases in between. DNA for the CDR3: TGTGCCAGCAGTCAAGCAGCAACTAATGAAAAACTGTTTTTT. It encodes CASSQAATNEKLFF.

This clonotype was counted at least ten times. This sequence joins TRBV6-2 or TRBV6-3 and TRBJ1-2, with D possibly TRBD1 on 6 matching bases. CDR3 size: 16 residues. V was clipped by 0 bases and J by 6 bases, with 17 bases between them. Germline V CDR1 and CDR2: MNHEY, SVGEGT. The DNA of the CDR3 is TGTGCCAGCAGTTACTCGAGGGGGGATCCTACGGATGGCTACACCTTC. Its translation is CASSYSRGDPTDGYTF.

The chain recombines TRBV27 with TRBJ2-7; the D gene is possibly TRBD1 (6 bases). CDR3 length: 14 amino acids. Trimming shortened V by 5 bases and J by 3 bases, and 14 bases separated the two germline ends. The germline V gene has CDR1 MNHEY and CDR2 SMNVEV (reference sequence). The CDR3 region is CASSQGLSFYEQYF. The CDR3 DNA follows: TGTGCCAGCAGTCAGGGGCTCTCCTTCTACGAGCAGTACTTC.

This clonotype was seen many times. The chain recombines TRBV25-1 with TRBJ2-5, with 7 bases identical to TRBD1. The CDR3 runs 15 residues. With 1 base clipped from V and 5 bases from J, the junction kept 7 bases outside the gene matches. Germline loops: CDR1 MGHDK, CDR2 SYGVNS. For the CDR3, the DNA is TGTGCCAGCAGTGAATTCACAGGGGACGTGGAGACCCAGTACTTC. Encoded protein: CASSEFTGDVETQYF.

V gene TRBV11-2 combines with J gene TRBJ1-5; TRBD1 is a possible D gene (5 bases). Germline V gene data show CDR1 as SGHAT and CDR2 as FQNNGV. CDR3 length: 23 amino acids. V shed 3 bases and J shed 0 bases, with 33 bases lying between them. CDR3 loop: CASSFGVNRGGAMGIYSNQPQHF. The CDR3 coding sequence is TGTGCCAGCAGCTTTGGGGTAAACCGAGGTGGGGCCATGGGGATCTATAGCAATCAGCCCCAGCATTTT.

This clonotype was detected many times. This sequence joins TRBV2 and TRBJ2-5; 11 nucleotides align to TRBD1. Germline V gives CDR1 SNHLY, CDR2 FYNNEI. There are 16 residues in the CDR3. V dropped 6 bases and J dropped 5; count of bases not matched to a gene: 11. Here the CDR3 DNA reads TGTGCCAGCAGCGGTCCCCCGGGACAGGGGGGGGAGACCCAGTACTTC. Protein product: CASSGPPGQGGETQYF.

This clonotype was observed at least ten times. At one boundary the junction diverges from the germline segment, which might be a read error. V gene TRBV6-5 combines with J gene TRBJ1-5; D gene ambiguous. Looked up from germline, CDR1 is MNHEY and CDR2 is SVGAGI. This CDR3 contains 13 residues. CDR3 sequence (DNA): TGTGCCAGCAATTACGCGGACAATCAGCCCCAGCATTTT. Its protein is CASNYADNQPQHF.